The 11 T cell receptor beta chains in this list originate from one sample, sequenced in a study of cytomegalovirus exposure and HLA in healthy donors. Use of 60 Vbeta and 13 Jbeta primers characterized the PCR. Data came from immunoSEQ multiplex PCR; TCRdb stores just in-frame clones and leaves some out. The repertoire holds about 92,000 clones, with 84% as singletons. The sequenced sample consisted of PBMCs. The receptors were sampled from a young woman in good health and CMV-seropositive.

The CDR3 loop reads CASSAGEVRNTEAFF. CDR3 coding DNA: TGCGCCAGCAGCGCGGGGGAGGTGAGGAACACTGAAGCTTTCTTT. The rearrangement links TRBV5-1 to TRBJ1-1, with D maybe TRBD1 (5 bases). The length of the CDR3 is 15 residues. The V end was cut by 4 bases, the J end by 1 base, with 14 bases between. The V gene's germline CDR1 is SGHRS and CDR2 YFSETQ.

V gene TRBV5-4 combines with J gene TRBJ2-5; perhaps TRBD2 as D (5 bases). V dropped 4 bases and J dropped 1 base, with 11 bases sitting between them. This CDR3 is built from 14 residues. Germline V gene lookup returns CDR1 SGHNT and CDR2 YYREEE (reference sequence). The CDR3 sequence is CASSEGRAQETQYF. In DNA form, the CDR3 reads TGTGCCAGCAGCGAAGGGCGGGCCCAAGAGACCCAGTACTTC.

A few counts support this clone. This chain uses TRBV19 with TRBJ1-5, with TRBD1 matching over 7 bases. Per the germline V gene, CDR1 is LNHDA and CDR2 is SQIVND (reference sequence). The CDR3 spans 15 residues. V gave up 8 bases and J gave up 2 bases; unmatched junction bases: 9. CDR3 in DNA: TGTGCCAGTGCCCTGGGACAGCCGGGCAATCAGCCCCAGCATTTT. Protein: CASALGQPGNQPQHF.

CDR3 DNA: TGTGCCAGTAGACCCAACCCCGGACTAGCGGGACCCTACGAGCAGTACTTC. Amino acids: CASRPNPGLAGPYEQYF. The chain employs TRBV19 and TRBJ2-7; 12 bases fit TRBD2. The V gene end was trimmed by 6 bases and the J gene end by 2 bases; junction bases not matched to a gene: 11. Germline CDR1 reads LNHDA; CDR2 reads SQIVND (reference sequence). This CDR3 is built from 17 residues.

V usage is TRBV28 and J usage is TRBJ2-5, with 7 bases fitting TRBD1. Germline assignment: CDR1 MDHEN and CDR2 SYDVKM. CDR3 length: 13 amino acids. V dropped 5 bases and J dropped 4; count of bases not matched to a gene: 4. The CDR3 here is CASSPGQRETQYF. Here the CDR3 DNA reads TGTGCCAGCAGTCCGGGACAGAGAGAGACCCAGTACTTC.

The chain has TRBV9 and TRBJ2-3; perhaps TRBD2 as D (6 bases). CDR3 length equals 13 residues. Germline assignment: CDR1 SGDLS and CDR2 YYNGEE. V lost 5 bases and J lost 2, with 9 bases in between. The CDR3 nucleotides read TGTGCCAGCAGGGGACTCTACACAGATACGCAGTATTTT. Its protein is CASRGLYTDTQYF.

The chain uses TRBV29-1 and TRBJ2-5, with D hard to call. The CDR3 totals 12 residues. CDR1 and CDR2 (germline): SQVTM, ANQGSEA. Deletions cut 3 bases from V and 5 bases from J, with 10 bases between. The CDR3 DNA sequence: TGCAGCGTTGATCAGCGTAGGGAGACCCAGTACTTC. Translated: CSVDQRRETQYF.

This clone was recorded only once. The V gene is TRBV2, the J gene TRBJ1-2, with no clear D. V was cut by 0 bases and J by 5 bases, with 7 bases left in between. Germline V lookup: CDR1 SNHLY, CDR2 FYNNEI. The CDR3 contains 13 residues. This chain's CDR3 is CASSEALAYGYTF. CDR3 sequence (DNA): TGTGCCAGCAGTGAAGCTCTAGCTTATGGCTACACCTTC.

Comments on this clone: Other nucleotide sequences from this sample produce the same CDR3. The chain couples TRBV27 to TRBJ2-7; 7 positions agree with TRBD1. The V gene end was trimmed by 5 bases and the J gene end by 2 bases; junction bases not matched to a gene: 3. The CDR3 contains 13 residues. The V gene's germline CDR1 is MNHEY and CDR2 SMNVEV (reference sequence). Here the CDR3 reads CASSVQGTYEQYF. The CDR3 bases are TGTGCCAGCAGTGTACAGGGGACCTACGAGCAGTACTTC.

The V call is TRBV7-9, the J call TRBJ2-7, with unresolved D. Deletions cut 1 base from V and 3 bases from J, with 7 bases between. Germline CDR1 reads SEHNR; CDR2 reads FQNEAQ (reference sequence). The CDR3 runs 13 residues. The CDR3 loop is CASSLVSRYEQYF. The CDR3 DNA follows: TGTGCCAGCAGCTTAGTTTCCCGCTACGAGCAGTACTTC.

This clone occurred once. This chain uses TRBV5-8 with TRBJ2-1; TRBD2 matches at 10 bases. The CDR3 is made up of 15 amino acids. Germline CDR1 SGHTS, CDR2 YDEGEE. The J segment lost 6 bases and the V segment lost 4 bases, leaving 7 bases of the junction unmatched. Here the CDR3 reads CASSPVAGGINEQFF. CDR3 coding DNA: TGTGCCAGCAGCCCCGTAGCGGGAGGAATCAATGAGCAGTTCTTC.